The 15 T cell receptor beta chains given below trace back to one sample, sequenced in a study of Tregs in tolerant kidney transplant recipients. Mixed chimerism was transient after nonmyeloablative marrow transplants from related graft donors. The method was immunoSEQ multiplex PCR; TCRdb's version includes in-frame clones alone and lacks a portion of them. The data show approximately 82,000 clones, 93% seen once. The sample was CD4+ T cells from blood (PBMCs), taken 12 months after the transplant. Receptors were obtained from a human patient who received a combined kidney and bone marrow transplant. Some T cells here may be from the graft donor.

The chain carries TRBV7-8 and TRBJ1-5; D is unresolved. Trimming removed 4 bases at V and 5 bases at J, with 12 bases between. This CDR3 has 14 residues. Germline lookup yields CDR1 SGHVS and CDR2 FQNEAQ. For the CDR3, the DNA is TGTGCCAGCAGCTCTCGTCTTTCCCATCAGCCCCAGCATTTT. It translates to CASSSRLSHQPQHF.

V gene TRBV6-4 combines with J gene TRBJ2-3, with 12 bases aligning to TRBD2. CDR1 MRHNA and CDR2 SNTAGT come from the germline V gene. The CDR3 is 20 residues long. With V trimmed by 0 bases and J by 4 bases, 14 bases remained unmatched. The DNA of the CDR3 is TGTGCCAGCAGTGACTCTCGGCTAGCGGGGGGGCGACGGATCCCAGATACGCAGTATTTT. This gives the protein CASSDSRLAGGRRIPDTQYF.

The genes are TRBV2 and TRBJ2-1, with TRBD1 as a possible D gene (6 bases). Germline V lookup: CDR1 SNHLY, CDR2 FYNNEI. The CDR3 runs to 14 residues. V lost 10 bases, J lost 1 base, and 14 bases lay in between. The CDR3 coding sequence is TGTGCCACCGAGAAAGGGACATCCTACAATGAGCAGTTCTTC. The encoded protein is CATEKGTSYNEQFF.

The V call is TRBV28, the J call TRBJ2-1, with 11 positions matching TRBD2. CDR3 length: 16 residues. Germline CDR1 reads MDHEN; CDR2 reads SYDVKM. V dropped 6 bases and J dropped 9; count of bases not matched to a gene: 13. CDR3 amino acids: CASRNTGTSGYSEQFF. For the CDR3, the DNA is TGTGCCAGCAGGAATACCGGGACTAGCGGATATAGTGAGCAGTTCTTC. Filled out from reference TRBV28 and TRBJ2-1, the complete variable domain reads DVKVTQSSRYLVKRTGEKVFLECVQDMDHENMFWYRQDPGLGLRLIYFSYDVKMKEKGDIPEGYSVSREKKERFSLILESASTNQTSMYLCASRNTGTSGYSEQFFGPGTRLTVL.

The gene calls are TRBV29-1 and TRBJ2-5; 8 bases line up with TRBD2. CDR3 size: 13 residues. V shed 6 bases and J 2 bases; nucleotides not matched to a gene: 5. Germline V lookup: CDR1 SQVTM, CDR2 ANQGSEA. CDR3 protein: CSVSGGGQETQYF. The CDR3 coding sequence is TGCAGCGTAAGCGGGGGTGGACAAGAGACCCAGTACTTC.

The V gene is TRBV5-4, the J gene TRBJ2-1; D not certain. Germline V gene data show CDR1 as SGHNT and CDR2 as YYREEE (reference sequence). The germline V and J ends were trimmed by 2 bases and 5 bases, with 8 bases remaining between them. The CDR3 runs to 13 residues. The CDR3 nucleotides are TGTGCCAGCAGCTTAGTACTCGACAATGAGCAGTTCTTC. Its protein product is CASSLVLDNEQFF.

The CDR3 reads CASSKSGEYEQFF. The CDR3 bases are TGTGCCAGTAGCAAATCGGGGGAGTATGAGCAGTTCTTC. The chain has TRBV19 and TRBJ2-1, with D perhaps TRBD2 (6 bases). The CDR3 length is 13 residues. Per the germline V gene, CDR1 is LNHDA and CDR2 is SQIVND (reference sequence). V lost 6 bases and J lost 8, with 14 bases in between.

The J gene is TRBJ2-7, the V gene TRBV5-1; 12 bases agree with TRBD2. V was clipped by 2 bases and J by 6 bases; unmatched bases: 6. The CDR3 has 15 residues. Germline assignment: CDR1 SGHRS and CDR2 YFSETQ. The CDR3 sequence is CASSFRTSGTGEQYF. The CDR3 region has the DNA TGCGCCAGCAGCTTTCGGACTAGCGGGACGGGCGAGCAGTACTTC.

The chain links TRBV6-5 to TRBJ1-1, with D possibly TRBD1 on 5 matching bases. Trimming removed 2 bases at V and 3 bases at J, with 16 bases between. Germline V gene data show CDR1 as MNHEY and CDR2 as SVGAGI. This CDR3 is 16 amino acids long. The CDR3 reads CASSYGGGSRDTEAFF. For the CDR3, the DNA is TGTGCCAGCAGTTACGGGGGGGGATCGAGGGACACTGAAGCTTTCTTT.

The chain employs TRBV18 and TRBJ2-1; 7 bases are a match to TRBD1. CDR1 and CDR2 from the germline V gene are KGHSH and LQKENI. The CDR3 has 15 amino acids. V trimming: 2 bases; J trimming: 3 bases; junction bases outside the gene matches: 4. CDR3 region: CASSPGQGVYNEQFF. CDR3 nucleotides: TGTGCCAGCTCACCAGGGCAGGGGGTCTACAATGAGCAGTTCTTC.

The rearrangement uses TRBV2 and TRBJ1-2, with D possibly being TRBD1 (5 bases). The CDR3 loop spans 15 amino acids. V lost 6 bases and J 3 bases, leaving 17 bases between the germline ends. Germline loops: CDR1 SNHLY, CDR2 FYNNEI. This CDR3 reads CASRPRLGVDYGYTF. The CDR3 DNA is TGTGCCAGCAGACCCAGGTTAGGGGTGGACTATGGCTACACCTTC. Variable domain in full (rest from reference TRBV2 and TRBJ1-2): EPEVTQTPSHQVTQMGQEVILRCVPISNHLYFYWYRQILGQKVEFLVSFYNNEISEKSEIFDDQFSVERPDGSNFTLKIRSTKLEDSAMYFCASRPRLGVDYGYTFGSGTRLTVV.

The V gene is TRBV6-1, the J gene TRBJ2-7; D might be TRBD2 (5 bases). V gave up 4 bases and J gave up 1 base, with 11 bases separating them. CDR1 and CDR2 (germline): MNHNS, SASEGT. The CDR3 loop spans 14 amino acids. CDR3 region: CASSGRTLSYEQYF. Written as DNA, the CDR3 is TGTGCCAGCAGTGGCAGGACTCTATCCTACGAGCAGTACTTC.

The J gene is TRBJ1-5, the V gene TRBV4-1; D is undetermined. Between the trimmed V and J ends, which lost 1 base and 2 bases, there was a span of 12 bases. The germline gives CDR1 MGHRA, CDR2 YSYEKL. The CDR3 length is 16 residues. The CDR3 DNA follows: TGCGCCAGCAGCCAAGGACGGGGTGGGGGCAATCAGCCCCAGCATTTT. It is translated as CASSQGRGGGNQPQHF.

The genes are TRBV25-1 and TRBJ2-7; TRBD2 might be the D (5 bases). The CDR3 runs to 13 residues. Germline CDR1 MGHDK, CDR2 SYGVNS. Between the trimmed V and J ends, which lost 1 base and 4 bases, there was a span of 8 bases. The CDR3 spells CASSEWSGYEQYF. CDR3 in DNA: TGTGCCAGCAGTGAATGGTCGGGGTACGAGCAGTACTTC.

The chain employs TRBV2 and TRBJ1-5, with 7 bases fitting TRBD1. The CDR3 is 15 amino acids. Per germline, CDR1 SNHLY and CDR2 FYNNEI. J lost 0 bases, V lost 7 bases, and 6 bases had no gene match. CDR3 nucleotides: TGTGCCAGCACCAGGGACAGCCTTAGCAATCAGCCCCAGCATTTT. It is translated as CASTRDSLSNQPQHF. The full variable domain, with the rest looked up from reference TRBV2 and TRBJ1-5, is EPEVTQTPSHQVTQMGQEVILRCVPISNHLYFYWYRQILGQKVEFLVSFYNNEISEKSEIFDDQFSVERPDGSNFTLKIRSTKLEDSAMYFCASTRDSLSNQPQHFGDGTRLSIL.